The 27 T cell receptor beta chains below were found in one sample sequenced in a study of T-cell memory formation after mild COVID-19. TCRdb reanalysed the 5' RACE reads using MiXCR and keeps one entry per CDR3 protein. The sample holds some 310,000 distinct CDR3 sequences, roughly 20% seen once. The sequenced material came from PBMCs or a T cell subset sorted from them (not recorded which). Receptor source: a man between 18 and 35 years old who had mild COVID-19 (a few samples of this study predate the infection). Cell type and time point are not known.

CDR3 in amino acids: CASSLVGTGTYNEQFF. The CDR3 DNA sequence: TGTGCCAGCAGCTTAGTCGGGACAGGGACCTACAATGAGCAGTTCTTC. J is TRBJ2-1 and V is TRBV7-9, with 9 bases matching TRBD1. The CDR3 contains 16 residues. Germline lookup yields CDR1 SEHNR and CDR2 FQNEAQ (reference sequence). Losses at the gene ends were 1 base for V and 2 bases for J; bases not matched to a gene: 3.

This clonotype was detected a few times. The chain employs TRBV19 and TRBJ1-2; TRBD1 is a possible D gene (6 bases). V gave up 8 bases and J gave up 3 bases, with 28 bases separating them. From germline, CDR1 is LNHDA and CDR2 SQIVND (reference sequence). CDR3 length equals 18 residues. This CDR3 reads CASGVIGQTVRMDYGYTF. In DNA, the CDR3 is TGTGCCAGTGGTGTAATTGGACAGACTGTCAGGATGGACTATGGCTACACCTTC.

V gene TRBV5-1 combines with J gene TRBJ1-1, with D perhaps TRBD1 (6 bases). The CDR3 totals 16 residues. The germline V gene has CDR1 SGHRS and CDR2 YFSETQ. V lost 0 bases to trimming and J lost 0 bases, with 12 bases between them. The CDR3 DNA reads TGCGCCAGCAGCTTGGGCCCGACAGGCCTGAACACTGAAGCTTTCTTT. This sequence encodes CASSLGPTGLNTEAFF.

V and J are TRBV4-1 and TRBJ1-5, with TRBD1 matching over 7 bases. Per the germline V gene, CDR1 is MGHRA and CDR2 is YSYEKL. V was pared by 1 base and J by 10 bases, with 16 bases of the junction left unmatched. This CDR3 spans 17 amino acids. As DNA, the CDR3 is TGCGCCAGCAGCCAAGTCTTCTCCGGGACAGACAGCGGTCCCCAGCATTTT. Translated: CASSQVFSGTDSGPQHF.

CDR3 bases: TGTGCCAGCAGCCAAAATCAGGGGAGAGGTCTGAAGTCACCCCTCCACTTT. Its translation is CASSQNQGRGLKSPLHF. V is TRBV7-8 and J is TRBJ1-6; a weak D match, TRBD1 (6 bases). V was shortened by 5 bases and J by 10 bases, with 24 bases between the two germline ends. The CDR3 spans 17 residues. Germline V lookup: CDR1 SGHVS, CDR2 FQNEAQ. The whole variable domain, filled in from reference TRBV7-8 and TRBJ1-6, reads GAGVSQSPRYKVAKRGQDVALRCDPISGHVSLFWYQQALGQGPEFLTYFQNEAQLDKSGLPSDRFFAERPEGSVSTLKIQRTQQEDSAVYLCASSQNQGRGLKSPLHFGNGTRLTVT.

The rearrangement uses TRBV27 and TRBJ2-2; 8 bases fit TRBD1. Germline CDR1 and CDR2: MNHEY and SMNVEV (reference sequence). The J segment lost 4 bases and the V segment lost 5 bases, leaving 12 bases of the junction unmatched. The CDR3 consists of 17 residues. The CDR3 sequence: CASSLAFWTGRTGELFF. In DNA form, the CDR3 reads TGTGCCAGCAGTCTTGCGTTTTGGACAGGGCGCACCGGGGAGCTGTTTTTT.

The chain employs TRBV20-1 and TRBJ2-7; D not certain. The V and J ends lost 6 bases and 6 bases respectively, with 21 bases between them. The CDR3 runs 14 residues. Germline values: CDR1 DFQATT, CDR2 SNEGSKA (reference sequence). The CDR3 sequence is CSAVPPGALSEQYF. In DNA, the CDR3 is TGCAGTGCGGTACCCCCCGGAGCCCTCTCCGAGCAGTACTTC.

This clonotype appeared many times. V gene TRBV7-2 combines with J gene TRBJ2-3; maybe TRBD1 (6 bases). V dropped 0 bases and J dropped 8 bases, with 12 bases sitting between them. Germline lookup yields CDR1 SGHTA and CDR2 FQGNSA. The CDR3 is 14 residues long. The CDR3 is CASSLAGAIRTQYF. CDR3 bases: TGTGCCAGCAGCTTAGCGGGGGCGATTCGTACGCAGTATTTT.

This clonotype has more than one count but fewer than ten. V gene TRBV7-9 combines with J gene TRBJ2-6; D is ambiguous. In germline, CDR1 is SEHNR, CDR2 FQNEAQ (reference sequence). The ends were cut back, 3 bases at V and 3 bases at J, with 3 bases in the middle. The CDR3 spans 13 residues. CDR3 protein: CASSFGGANVLTF. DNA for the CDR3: TGTGCCAGCAGCTTTGGTGGGGCCAACGTCCTGACTTTC.

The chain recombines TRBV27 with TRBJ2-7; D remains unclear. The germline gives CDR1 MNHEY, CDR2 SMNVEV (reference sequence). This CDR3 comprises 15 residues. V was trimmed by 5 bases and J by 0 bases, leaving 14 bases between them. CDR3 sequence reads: CASSPNRFSSYEQYV. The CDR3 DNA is TGTGCCAGCAGTCCCAATAGGTTCAGCTCCTACGAGCAGTACGTC.

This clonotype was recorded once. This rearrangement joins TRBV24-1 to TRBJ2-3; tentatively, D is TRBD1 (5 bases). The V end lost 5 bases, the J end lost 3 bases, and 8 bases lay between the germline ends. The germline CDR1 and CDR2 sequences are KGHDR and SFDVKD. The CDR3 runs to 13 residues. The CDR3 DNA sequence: TGTGCCACCAGTGGCAGGGTAACAGATACGCAGTATTTT. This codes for CATSGRVTDTQYF.

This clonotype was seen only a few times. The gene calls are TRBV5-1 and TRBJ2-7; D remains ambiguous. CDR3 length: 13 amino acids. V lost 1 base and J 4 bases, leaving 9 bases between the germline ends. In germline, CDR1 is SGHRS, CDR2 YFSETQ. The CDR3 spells CASSLQAGYEQYF. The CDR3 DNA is TGCGCCAGCAGCTTGCAGGCTGGGTACGAGCAGTACTTC.

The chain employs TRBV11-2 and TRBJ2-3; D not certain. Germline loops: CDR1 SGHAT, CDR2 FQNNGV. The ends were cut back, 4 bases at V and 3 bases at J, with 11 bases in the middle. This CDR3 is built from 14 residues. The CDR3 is CASSWGVATDTQYF. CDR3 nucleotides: TGTGCCAGCAGCTGGGGTGTTGCTACAGATACGCAGTATTTT.

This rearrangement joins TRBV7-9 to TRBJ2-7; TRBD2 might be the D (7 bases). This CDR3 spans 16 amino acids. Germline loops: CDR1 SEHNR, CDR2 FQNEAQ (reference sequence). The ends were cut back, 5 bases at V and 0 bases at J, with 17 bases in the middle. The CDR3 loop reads CASSVNGGARSYEQYF. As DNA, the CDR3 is TGTGCCAGCAGCGTGAATGGGGGGGCCCGCTCCTACGAGCAGTACTTC. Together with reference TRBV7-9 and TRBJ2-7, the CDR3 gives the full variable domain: DTGVSQNPRHKITKRGQNVTFRCDPISEHNRLYWYRQTLGQGPEFLTYFQNEAQLEKSRLLSDRFSAERPKGSFSTLEIQRTEQGDSAMYLCASSVNGGARSYEQYFGPGTRLTVT.

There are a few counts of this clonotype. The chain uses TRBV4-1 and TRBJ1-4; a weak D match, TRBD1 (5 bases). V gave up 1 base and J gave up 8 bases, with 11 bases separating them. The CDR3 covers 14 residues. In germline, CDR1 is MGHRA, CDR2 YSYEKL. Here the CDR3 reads CASSQVDEGEKLFF. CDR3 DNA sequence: TGCGCCAGCAGCCAAGTCGACGAGGGGGAAAAACTGTTTTTT.

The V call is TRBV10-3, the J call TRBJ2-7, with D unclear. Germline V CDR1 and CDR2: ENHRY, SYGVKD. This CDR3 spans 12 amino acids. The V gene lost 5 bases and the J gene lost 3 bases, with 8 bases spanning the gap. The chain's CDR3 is CAISPKGYEQYV. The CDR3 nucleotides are TGTGCCATCAGTCCGAAAGGCTACGAGCAGTACGTC.

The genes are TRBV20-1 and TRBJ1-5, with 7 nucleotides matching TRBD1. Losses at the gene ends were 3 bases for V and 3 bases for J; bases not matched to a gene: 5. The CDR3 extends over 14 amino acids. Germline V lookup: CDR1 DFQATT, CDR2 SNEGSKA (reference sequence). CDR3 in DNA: TGCAGTGCTAGGATAGGACAGGCCAATCAGCCCCAGCATTTT. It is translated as CSARIGQANQPQHF.

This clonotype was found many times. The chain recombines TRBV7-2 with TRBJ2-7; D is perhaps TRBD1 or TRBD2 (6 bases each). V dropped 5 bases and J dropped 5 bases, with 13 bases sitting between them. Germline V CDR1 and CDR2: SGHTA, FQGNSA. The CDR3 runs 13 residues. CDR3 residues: CASSTRGRNEQYF. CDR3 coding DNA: TGTGCCAGCAGCACACGGGGGCGGAACGAGCAGTACTTC.

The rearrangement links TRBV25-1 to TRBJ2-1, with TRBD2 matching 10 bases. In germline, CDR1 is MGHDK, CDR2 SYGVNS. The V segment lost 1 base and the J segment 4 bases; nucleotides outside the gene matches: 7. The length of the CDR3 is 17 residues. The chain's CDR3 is CASSESFGTSEYNEQFF. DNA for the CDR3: TGTGCCAGCAGTGAATCATTTGGGACTAGCGAGTACAATGAGCAGTTCTTC.

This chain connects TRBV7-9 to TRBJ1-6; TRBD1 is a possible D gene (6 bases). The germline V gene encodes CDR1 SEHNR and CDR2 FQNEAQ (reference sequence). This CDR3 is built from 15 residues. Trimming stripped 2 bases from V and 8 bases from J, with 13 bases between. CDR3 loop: CASSLMGGRDSPLHF. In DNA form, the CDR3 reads TGTGCCAGCAGCTTAATGGGGGGGCGGGATTCACCCCTCCACTTT.

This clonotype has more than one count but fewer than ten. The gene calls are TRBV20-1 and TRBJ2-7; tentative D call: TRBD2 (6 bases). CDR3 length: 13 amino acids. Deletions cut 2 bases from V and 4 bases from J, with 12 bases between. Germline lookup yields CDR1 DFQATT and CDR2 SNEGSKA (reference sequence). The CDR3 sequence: CSARTGRSYEQYF. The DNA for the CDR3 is TGCAGTGCTAGAACGGGGAGGTCATACGAGCAGTACTTC.

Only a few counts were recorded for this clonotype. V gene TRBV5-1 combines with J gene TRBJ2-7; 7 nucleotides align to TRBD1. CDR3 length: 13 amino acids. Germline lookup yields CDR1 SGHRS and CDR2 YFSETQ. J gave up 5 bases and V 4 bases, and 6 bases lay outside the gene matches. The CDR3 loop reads CASSVNTGDEQYV. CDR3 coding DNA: TGCGCCAGCAGCGTAAATACAGGGGACGAGCAGTACGTC.

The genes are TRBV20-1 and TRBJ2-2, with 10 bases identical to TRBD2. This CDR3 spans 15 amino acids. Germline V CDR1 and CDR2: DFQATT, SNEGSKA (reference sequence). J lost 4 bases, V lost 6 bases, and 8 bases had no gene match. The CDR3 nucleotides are TGCAGTGCCCTACTTAGCGGGGGGTTCACCGGGGAGCTGTTTTTT. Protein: CSALLSGGFTGELFF.

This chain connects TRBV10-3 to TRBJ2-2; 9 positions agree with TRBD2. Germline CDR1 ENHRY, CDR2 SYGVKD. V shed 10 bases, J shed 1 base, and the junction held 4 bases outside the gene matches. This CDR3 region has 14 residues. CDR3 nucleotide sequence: TGTGCCAGGAGAGCGGGGGGGAACACCGGGGAGCTGTTTTTT. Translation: CARRAGGNTGELFF.

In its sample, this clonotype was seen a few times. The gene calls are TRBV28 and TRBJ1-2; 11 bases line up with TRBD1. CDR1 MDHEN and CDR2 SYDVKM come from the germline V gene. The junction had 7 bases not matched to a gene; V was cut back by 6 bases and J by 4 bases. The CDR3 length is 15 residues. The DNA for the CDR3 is TGTGCCAGCAGAACCGGGACAGGGGGAGCCTATGGCTACACCTTC. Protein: CASRTGTGGAYGYTF.

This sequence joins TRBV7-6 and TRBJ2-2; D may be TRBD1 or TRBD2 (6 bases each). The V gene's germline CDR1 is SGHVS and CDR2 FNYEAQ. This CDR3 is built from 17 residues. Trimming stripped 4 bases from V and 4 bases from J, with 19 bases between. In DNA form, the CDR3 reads TGTGCCAGCAGCTCGGTCCCGGGGGCAGCTGGCACCGGGGAGCTGTTTTTT. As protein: CASSSVPGAAGTGELFF.

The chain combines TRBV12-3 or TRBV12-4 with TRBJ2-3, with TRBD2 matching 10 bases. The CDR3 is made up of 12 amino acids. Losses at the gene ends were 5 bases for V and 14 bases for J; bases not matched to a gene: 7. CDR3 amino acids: CASSLSGGARYF. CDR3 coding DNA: TGTGCCAGCAGTCTAAGCGGGGGGGCGCGGTATTTT.